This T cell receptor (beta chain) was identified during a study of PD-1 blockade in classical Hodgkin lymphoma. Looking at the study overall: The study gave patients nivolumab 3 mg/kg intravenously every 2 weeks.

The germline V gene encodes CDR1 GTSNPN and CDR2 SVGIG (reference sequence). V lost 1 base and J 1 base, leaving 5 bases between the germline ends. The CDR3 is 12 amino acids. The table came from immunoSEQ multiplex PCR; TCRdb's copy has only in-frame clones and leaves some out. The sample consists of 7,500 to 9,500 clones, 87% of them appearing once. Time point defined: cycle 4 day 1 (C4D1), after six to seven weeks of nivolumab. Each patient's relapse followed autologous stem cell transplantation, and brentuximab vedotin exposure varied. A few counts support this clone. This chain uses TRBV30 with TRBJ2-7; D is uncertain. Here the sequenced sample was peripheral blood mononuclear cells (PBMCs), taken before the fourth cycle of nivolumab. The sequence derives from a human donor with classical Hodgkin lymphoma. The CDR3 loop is CAWSEDSYEQYF. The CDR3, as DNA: TGTGCCTGGAGTGAGGATTCCTACGAGCAGTACTTC.